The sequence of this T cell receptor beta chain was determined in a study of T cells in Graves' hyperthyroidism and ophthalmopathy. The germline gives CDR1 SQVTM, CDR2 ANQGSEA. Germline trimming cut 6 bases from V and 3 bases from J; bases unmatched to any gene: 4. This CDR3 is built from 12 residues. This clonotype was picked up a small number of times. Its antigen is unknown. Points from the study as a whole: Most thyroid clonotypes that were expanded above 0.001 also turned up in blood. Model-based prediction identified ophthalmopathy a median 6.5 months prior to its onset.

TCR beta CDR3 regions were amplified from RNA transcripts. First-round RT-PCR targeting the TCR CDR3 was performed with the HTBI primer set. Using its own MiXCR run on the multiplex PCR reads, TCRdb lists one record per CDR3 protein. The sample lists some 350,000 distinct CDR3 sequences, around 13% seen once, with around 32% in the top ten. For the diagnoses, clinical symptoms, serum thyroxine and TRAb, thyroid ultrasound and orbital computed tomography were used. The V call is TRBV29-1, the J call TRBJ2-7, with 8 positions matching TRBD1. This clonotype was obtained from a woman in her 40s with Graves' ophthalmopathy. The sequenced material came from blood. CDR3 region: CSVGTGFYEQYF. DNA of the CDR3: TGCAGCGTCGGGACAGGTTTCTACGAGCAGTACTTC.